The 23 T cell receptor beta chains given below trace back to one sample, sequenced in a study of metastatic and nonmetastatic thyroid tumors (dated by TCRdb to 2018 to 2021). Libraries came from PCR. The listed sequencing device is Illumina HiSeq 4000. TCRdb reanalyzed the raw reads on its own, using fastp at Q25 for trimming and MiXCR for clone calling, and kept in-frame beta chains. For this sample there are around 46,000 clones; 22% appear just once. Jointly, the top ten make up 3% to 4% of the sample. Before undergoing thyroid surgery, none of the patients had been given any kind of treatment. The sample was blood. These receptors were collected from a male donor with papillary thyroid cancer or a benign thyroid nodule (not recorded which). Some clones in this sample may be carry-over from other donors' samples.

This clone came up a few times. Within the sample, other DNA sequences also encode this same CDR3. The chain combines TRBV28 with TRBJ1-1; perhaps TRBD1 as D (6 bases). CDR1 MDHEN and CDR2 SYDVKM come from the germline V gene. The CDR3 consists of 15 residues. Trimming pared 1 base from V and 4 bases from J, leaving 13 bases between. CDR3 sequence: CASSLSPGVRTEAFF. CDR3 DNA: TGTGCCAGCAGTTTATCCCCAGGGGTGCGCACTGAAGCTTTCTTT. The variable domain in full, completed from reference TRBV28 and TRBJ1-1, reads DVKVTQSSRYLVKRTGEKVFLECVQDMDHENMFWYRQDPGLGLRLIYFSYDVKMKEKGDIPEGYSVSREKKERFSLILESASTNQTSMYLCASSLSPGVRTEAFFGQGTRLTVV.

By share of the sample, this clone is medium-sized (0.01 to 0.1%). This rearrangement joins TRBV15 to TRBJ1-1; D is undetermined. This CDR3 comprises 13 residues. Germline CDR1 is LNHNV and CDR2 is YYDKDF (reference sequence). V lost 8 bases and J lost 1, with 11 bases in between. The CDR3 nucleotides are TGTGCCACCGCAGGCCAGTCGAACACTGAAGCTTTCTTT. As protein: CATAGQSNTEAFF.

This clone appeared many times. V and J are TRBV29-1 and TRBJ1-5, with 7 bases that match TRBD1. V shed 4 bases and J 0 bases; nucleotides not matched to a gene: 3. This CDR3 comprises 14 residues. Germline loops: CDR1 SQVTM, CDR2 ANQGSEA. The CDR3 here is CSVGGTDSNQPQHF. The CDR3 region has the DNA TGCAGCGTTGGTGGGACAGATAGCAATCAGCCCCAGCATTTT.

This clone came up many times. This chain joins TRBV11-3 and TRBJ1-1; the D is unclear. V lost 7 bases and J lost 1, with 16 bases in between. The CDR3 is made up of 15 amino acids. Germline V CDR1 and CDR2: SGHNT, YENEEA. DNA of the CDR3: TGTGCCAGCACCCTATATTTCATGGAGAACACTGAAGCTTTCTTT. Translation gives CASTLYFMENTEAFF.

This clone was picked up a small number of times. The CDR3 protein is CASSEHLEAFF. CDR3 DNA: TGTGCCAGCAGTGAACACCTTGAAGCTTTCTTT. The V call is TRBV6-1, the J call TRBJ1-1; D is uncertain. The CDR3 is made up of 11 amino acids. Germline-derived CDR1 and CDR2 are MNHNS and SASEGT. Trimming took off 2 bases at V and 7 bases at J, with 5 bases between the two ends.

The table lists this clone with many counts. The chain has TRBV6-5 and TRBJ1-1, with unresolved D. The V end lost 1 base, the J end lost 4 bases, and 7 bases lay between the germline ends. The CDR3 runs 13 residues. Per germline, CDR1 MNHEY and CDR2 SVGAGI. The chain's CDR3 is CASSYLPSTEAFF. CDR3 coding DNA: TGTGCCAGCAGTTACTTACCCAGCACTGAAGCTTTCTTT.

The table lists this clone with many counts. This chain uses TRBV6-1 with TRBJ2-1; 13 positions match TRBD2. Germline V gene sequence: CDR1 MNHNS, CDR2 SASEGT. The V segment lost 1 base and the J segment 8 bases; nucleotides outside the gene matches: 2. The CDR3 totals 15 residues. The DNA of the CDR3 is TGTGCCAGCAGTGAAGAACTAGCGGGAGGGGATGAGCAGTTCTTC. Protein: CASSEELAGGDEQFF.

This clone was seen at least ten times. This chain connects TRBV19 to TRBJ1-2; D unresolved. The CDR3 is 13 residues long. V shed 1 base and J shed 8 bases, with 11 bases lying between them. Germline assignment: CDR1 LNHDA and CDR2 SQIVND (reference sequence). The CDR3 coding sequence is TGTGCCAGTAGTATAGTATCGGGGAGAGGCTACACCTTC. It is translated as CASSIVSGRGYTF.

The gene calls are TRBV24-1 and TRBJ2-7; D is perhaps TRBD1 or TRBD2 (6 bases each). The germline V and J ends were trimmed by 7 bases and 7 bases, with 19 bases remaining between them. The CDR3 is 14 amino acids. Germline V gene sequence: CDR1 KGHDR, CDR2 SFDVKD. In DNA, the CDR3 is TGTGCCACCAGGGGGGGACATTGCGGTGGAGAGCAGTACTTC. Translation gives CATRGGHCGGEQYF.

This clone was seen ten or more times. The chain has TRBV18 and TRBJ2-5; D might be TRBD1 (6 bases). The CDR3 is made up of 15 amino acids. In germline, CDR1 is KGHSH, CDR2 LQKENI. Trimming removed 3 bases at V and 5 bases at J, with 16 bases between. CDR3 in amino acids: CASSPTHQGPETQYF. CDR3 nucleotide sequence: TGTGCCAGCTCACCTACTCATCAGGGGCCGGAGACCCAGTACTTC.

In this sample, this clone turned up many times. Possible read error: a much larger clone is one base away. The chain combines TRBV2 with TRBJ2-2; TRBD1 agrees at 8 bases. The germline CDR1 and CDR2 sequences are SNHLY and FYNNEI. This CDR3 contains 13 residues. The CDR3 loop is CASRGQATRELFF. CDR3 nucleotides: TGTGCCAGCAGGGGACAGGCCACCAGGGAGCTGTTTTTT.

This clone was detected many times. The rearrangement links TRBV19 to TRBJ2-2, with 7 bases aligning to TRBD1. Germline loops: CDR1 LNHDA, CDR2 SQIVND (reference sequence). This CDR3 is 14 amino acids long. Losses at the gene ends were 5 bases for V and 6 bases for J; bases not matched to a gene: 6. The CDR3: CASSPRQGAGELFF. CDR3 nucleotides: TGTGCCAGTAGTCCCCGACAGGGCGCCGGGGAGCTGTTTTTT.

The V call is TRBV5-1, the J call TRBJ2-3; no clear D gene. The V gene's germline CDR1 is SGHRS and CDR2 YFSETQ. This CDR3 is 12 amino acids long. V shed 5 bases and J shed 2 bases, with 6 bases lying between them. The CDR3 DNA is TGCGCCAGCAGACTGAACACAGATACGCAGTATTTT. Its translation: CASRLNTDTQYF. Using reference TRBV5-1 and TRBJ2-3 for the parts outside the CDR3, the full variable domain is KAGVTQTPRYLIKTRGQQVTLSCSPISGHRSVSWYQQTPGQGLQFLFEYFSETQRNKGNFPGRFSGRQFSNSRSEMNVSTLELGDSALYLCASRLNTDTQYFGPGTRLTVL.

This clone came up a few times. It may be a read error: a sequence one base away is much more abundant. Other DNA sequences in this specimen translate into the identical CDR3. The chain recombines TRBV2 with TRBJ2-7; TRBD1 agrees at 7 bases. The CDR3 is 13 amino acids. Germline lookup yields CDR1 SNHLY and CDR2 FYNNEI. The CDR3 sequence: CASSMDRRYEQYF. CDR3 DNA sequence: TGCGCCAGCAGTATGGACAGGAGGTACGAGCAGTACTTC.

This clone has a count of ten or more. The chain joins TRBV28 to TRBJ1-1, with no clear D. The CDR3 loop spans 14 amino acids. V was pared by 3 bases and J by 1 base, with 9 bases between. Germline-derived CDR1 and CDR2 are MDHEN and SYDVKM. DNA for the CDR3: TGTGCCAGCAGTTTTCCAACGGAGAACACTGAAGCTTTCTTT. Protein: CASSFPTENTEAFF.

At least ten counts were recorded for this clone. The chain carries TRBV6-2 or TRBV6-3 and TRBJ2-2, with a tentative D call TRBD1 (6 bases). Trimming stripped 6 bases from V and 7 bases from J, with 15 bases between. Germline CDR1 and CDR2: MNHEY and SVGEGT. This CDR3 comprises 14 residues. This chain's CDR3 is CASRAGQNYGELFF. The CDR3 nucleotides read TGTGCCAGCAGGGCTGGACAGAATTACGGGGAGCTGTTTTTT.

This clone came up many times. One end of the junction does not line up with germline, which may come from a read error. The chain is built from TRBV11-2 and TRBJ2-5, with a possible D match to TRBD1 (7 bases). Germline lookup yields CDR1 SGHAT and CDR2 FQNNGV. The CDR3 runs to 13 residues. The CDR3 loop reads CASSLTQGGAGNF. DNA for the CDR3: TGTGCCAGCAGCTTAACCCAAGGGGGCGCGGGAAACTTC.

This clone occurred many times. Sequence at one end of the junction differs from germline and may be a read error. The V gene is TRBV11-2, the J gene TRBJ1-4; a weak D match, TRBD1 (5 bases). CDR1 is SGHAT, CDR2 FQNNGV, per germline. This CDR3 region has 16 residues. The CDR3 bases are TGTGCCAGCAGCCCAGGGAAGGGAACCCCTAACGAAAAACTGTTTTTT. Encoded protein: CASSPGKGTPNEKLFF.

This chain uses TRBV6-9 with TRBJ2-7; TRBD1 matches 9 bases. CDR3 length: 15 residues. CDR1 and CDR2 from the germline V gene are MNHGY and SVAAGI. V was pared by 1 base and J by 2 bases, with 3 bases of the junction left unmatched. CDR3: CASSYWGQGPYEQYF. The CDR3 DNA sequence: TGTGCCAGCAGTTATTGGGGACAGGGTCCCTACGAGCAGTACTTC.

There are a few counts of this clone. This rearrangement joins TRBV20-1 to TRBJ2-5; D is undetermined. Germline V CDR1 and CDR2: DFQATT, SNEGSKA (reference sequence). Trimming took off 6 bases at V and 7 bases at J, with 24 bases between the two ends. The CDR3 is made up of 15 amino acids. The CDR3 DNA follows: TGCAGTGCCACCATGCACCGTCTGGCGGTCGGGACCCAGTACTTC. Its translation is CSATMHRLAVGTQYF.

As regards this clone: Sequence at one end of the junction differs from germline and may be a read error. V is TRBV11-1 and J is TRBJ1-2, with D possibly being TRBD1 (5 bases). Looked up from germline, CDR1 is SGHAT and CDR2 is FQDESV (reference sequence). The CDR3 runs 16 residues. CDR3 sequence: CAGSPYTVKGTYVYTF. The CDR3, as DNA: TGTGCCGGCAGCCCATACACCGTTAAGGGGACCTATGTCTACACCTTC.

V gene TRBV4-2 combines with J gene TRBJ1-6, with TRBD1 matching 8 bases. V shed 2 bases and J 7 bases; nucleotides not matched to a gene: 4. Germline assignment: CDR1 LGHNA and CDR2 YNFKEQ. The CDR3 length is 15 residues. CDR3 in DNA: TGTGCCAGCAGCCAACCAAGACAGGGGAATTCACCCCTCCACTTT. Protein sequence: CASSQPRQGNSPLHF.

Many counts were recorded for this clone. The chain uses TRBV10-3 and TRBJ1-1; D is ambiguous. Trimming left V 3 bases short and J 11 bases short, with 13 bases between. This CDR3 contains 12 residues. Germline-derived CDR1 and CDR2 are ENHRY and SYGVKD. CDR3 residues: CAISEGGNGAFF. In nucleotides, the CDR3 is TGTGCCATCAGTGAAGGAGGGAATGGGGCTTTCTTT.